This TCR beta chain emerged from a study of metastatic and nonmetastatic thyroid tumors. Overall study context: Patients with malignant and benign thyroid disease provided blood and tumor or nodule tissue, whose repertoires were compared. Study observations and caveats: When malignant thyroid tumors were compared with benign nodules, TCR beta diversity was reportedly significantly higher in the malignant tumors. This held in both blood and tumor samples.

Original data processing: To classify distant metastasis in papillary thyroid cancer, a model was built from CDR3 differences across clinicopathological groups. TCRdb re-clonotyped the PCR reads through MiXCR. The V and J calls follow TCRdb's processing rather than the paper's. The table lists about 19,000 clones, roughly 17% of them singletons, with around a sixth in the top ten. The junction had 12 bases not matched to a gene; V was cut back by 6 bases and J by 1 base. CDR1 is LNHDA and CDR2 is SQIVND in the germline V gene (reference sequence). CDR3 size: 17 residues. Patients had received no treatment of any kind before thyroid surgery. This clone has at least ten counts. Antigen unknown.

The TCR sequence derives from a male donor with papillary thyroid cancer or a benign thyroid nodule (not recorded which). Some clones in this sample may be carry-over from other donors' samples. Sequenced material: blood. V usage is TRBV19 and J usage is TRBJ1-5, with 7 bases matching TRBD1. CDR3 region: CASRKTGLEMSNQPQHF. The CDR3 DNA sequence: TGTGCCAGTAGAAAGACAGGGTTGGAGATGAGCAATCAGCCCCAGCATTTT. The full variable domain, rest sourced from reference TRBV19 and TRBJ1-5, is DGGITQSPKYLFRKEGQNVTLSCEQNLNHDAMYWYRQDPGQGLRLIYYSQIVNDFQKGDIAEGYSVSREKKESFPLTVTSAQKNPTAFYLCASRKTGLEMSNQPQHFGDGTRLSIL.